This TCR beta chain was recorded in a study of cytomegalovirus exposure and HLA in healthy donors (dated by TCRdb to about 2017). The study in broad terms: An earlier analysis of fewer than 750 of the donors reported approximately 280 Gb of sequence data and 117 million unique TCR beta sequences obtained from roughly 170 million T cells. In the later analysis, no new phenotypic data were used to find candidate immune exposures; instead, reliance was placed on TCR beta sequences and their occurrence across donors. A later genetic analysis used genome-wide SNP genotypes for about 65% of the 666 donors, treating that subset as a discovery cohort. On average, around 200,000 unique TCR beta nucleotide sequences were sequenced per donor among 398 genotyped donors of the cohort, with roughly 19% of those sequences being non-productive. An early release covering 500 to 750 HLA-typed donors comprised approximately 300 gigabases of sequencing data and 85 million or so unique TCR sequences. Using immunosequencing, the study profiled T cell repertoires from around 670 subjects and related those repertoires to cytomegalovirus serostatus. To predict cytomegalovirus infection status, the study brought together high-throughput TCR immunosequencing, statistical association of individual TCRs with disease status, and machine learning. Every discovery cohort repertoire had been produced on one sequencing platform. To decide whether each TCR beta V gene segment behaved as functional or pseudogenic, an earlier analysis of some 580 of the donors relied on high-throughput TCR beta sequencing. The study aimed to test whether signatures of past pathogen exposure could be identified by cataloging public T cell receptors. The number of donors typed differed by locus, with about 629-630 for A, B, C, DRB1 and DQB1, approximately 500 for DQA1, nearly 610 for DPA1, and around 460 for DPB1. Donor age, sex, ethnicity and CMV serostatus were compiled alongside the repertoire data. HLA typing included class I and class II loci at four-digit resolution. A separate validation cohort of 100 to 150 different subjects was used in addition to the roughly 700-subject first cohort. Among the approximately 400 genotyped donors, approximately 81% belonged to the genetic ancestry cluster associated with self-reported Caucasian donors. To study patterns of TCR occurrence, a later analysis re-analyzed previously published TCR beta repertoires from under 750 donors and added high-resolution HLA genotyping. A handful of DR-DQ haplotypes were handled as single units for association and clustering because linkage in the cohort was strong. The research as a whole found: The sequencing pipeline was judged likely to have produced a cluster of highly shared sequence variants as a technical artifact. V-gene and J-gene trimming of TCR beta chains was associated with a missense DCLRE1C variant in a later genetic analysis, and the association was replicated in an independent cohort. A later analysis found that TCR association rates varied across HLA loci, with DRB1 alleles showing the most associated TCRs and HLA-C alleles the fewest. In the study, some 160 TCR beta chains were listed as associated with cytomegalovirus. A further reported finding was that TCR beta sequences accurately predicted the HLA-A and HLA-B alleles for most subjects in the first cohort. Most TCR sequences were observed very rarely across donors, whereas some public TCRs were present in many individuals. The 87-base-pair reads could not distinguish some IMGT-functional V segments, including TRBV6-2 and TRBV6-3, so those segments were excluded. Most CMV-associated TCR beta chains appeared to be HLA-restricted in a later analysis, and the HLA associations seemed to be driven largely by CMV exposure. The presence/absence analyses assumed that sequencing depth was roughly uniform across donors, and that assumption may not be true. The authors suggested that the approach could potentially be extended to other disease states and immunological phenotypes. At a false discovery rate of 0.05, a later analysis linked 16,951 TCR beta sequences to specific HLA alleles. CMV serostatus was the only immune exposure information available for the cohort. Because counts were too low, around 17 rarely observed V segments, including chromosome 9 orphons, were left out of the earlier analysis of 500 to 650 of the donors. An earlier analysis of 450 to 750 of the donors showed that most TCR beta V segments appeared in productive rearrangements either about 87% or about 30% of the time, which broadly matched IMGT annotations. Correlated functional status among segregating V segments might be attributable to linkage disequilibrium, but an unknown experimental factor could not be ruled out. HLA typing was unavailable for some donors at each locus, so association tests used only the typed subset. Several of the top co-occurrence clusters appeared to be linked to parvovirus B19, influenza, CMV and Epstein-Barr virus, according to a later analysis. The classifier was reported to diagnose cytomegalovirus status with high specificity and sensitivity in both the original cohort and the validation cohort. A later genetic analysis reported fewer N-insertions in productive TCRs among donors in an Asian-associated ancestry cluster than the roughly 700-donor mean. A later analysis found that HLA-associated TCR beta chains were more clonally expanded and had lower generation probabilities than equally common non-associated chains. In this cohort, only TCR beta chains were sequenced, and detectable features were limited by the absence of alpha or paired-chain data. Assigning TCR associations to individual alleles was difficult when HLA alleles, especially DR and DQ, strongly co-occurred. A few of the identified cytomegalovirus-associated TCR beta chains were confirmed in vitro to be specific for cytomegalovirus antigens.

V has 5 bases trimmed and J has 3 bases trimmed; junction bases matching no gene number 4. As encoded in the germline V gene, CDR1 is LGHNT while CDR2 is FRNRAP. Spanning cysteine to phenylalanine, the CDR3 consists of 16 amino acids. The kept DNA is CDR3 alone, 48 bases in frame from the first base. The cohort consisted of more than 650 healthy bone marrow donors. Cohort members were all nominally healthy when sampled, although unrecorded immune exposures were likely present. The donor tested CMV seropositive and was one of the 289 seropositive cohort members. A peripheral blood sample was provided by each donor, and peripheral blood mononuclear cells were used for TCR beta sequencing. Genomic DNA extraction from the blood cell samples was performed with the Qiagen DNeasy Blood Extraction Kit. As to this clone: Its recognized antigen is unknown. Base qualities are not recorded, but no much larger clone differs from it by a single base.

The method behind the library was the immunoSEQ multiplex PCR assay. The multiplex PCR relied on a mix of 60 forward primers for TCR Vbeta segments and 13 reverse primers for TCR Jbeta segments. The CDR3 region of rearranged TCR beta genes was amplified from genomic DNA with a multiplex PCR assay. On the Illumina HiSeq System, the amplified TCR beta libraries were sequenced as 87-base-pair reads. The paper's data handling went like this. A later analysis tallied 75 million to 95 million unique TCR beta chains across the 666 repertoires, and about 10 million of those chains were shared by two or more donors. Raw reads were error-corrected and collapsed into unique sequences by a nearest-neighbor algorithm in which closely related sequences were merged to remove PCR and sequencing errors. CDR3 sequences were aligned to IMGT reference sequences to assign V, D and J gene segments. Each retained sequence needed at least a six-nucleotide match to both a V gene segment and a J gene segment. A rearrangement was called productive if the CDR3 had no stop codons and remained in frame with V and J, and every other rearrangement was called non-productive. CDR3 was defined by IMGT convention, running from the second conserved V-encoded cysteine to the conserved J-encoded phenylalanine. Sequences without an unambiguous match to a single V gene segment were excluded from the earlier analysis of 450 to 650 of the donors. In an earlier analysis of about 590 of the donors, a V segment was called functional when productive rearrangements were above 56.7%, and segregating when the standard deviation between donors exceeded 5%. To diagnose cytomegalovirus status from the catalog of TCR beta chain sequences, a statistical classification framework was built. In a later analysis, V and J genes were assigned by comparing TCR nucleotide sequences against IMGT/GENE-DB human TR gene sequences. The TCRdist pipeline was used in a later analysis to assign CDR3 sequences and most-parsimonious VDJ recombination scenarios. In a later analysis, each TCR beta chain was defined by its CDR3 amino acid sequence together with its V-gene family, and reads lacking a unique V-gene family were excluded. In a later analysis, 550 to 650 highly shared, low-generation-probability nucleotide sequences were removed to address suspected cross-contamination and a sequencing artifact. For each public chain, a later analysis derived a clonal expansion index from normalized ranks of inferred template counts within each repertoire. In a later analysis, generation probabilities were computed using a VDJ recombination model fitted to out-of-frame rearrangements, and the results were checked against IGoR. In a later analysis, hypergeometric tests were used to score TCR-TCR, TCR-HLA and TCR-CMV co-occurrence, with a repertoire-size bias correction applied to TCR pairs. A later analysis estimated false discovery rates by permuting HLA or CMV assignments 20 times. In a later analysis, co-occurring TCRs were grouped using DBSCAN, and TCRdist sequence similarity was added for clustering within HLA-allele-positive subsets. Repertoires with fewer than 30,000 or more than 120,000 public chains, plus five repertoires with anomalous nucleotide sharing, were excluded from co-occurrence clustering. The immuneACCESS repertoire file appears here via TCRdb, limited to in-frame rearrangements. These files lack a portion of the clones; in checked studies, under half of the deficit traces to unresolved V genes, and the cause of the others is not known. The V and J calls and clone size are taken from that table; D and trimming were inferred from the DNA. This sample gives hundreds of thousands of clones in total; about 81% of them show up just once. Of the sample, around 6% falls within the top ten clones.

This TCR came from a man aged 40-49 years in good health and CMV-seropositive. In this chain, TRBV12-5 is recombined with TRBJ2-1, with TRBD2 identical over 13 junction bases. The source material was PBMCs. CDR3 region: CASGRGLAGLYNEQFF. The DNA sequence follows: TGTGCTAGTGGTAGGGGACTAGCGGGACTCTACAATGAGCAGTTCTTC.